The entry that follows covers one TCR beta chain sequence. CDR1 is SGHTA, CDR2 FQGNSA, per germline. This CDR3 has 12 amino acids. The V end was cut by 1 base, the J end by 5 bases, with 6 bases between. Indicated treatment: roughly 19 received Ad26.COV2.S at low or high dose, single or two shots; 5 received placebo; per-sample allocation not given. Day 63 after the first vaccine or placebo injection was the time point for sampling. Sequenced by immunoSEQ multiplex PCR; TCRdb stores in-frame clones only, minus some. This table has fewer than 400,000 clones, approximately 91% appearing once. This specimen comes from a study of Ad26.COV2.S vaccination and SARS-CoV-2 variants. Overall study: Doses of Ad26.COV2.S were injected into muscle once or twice, 56 days apart.

The specimen was peripheral blood, collected in a trial of Ad26.COV2.S vaccine versus placebo. The J gene is TRBJ2-7, the V gene TRBV7-2; D possibly corresponds to TRBD2 (5 bases). This TCR was recovered from a person aged 18-65 years who received the Ad26.COV2.S COVID-19 vaccine or a placebo. CDR3 nucleotides: TGTGCCAGCAGCTTAGACGGGGACGAGCAGTACTTC. Protein product: CASSLDGDEQYF. Full variable domain (rest looked up from reference TRBV7-2 and TRBJ2-7): GAGVSQSPSNKVTEKGKDVELRCDPISGHTALYWYRQSLGQGLEFLIYFQGNSAPDKSGLPSDRFSAERTGGSVSTLTIQRTQQEDSAVYLCASSLDGDEQYFGPGTRLTVT.